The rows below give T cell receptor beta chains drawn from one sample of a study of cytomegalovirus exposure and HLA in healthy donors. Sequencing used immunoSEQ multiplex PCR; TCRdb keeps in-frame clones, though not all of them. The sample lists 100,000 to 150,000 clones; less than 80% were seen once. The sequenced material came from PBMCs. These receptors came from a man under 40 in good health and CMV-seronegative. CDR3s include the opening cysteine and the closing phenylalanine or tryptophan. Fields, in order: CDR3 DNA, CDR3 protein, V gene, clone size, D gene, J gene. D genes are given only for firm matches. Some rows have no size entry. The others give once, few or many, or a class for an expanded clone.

CDR3nt: TGTGCCAGTAGTATAGATCTTGAACAGTTCATGAACACTGAAGCTTTCTTT
CDR3aa: CASSIDLEQFMNTEAFF
v_gene: TRBV19
abundance: .
d_gene: .
j_gene: TRBJ1-1

CDR3nt: TGTGCCAGCTCCCCGACAGGGACTAATGAAAAACTGTTTTTT
CDR3aa: CASSPTGTNEKLFF
v_gene: TRBV6-5
abundance: .
d_gene: TRBD1
j_gene: TRBJ1-4

CDR3nt: TGTGCCAGCAGCCCAACAGGGGATACGCAGTATTTT
CDR3aa: CASSPTGDTQYF
v_gene: TRBV7-9
abundance: .
d_gene: .
j_gene: TRBJ2-3

CDR3nt: TGCGCCAGCAGCTTTGGGGGGGGTGATCAGCCCCAGCATTTT
CDR3aa: CASSFGGGDQPQHF
v_gene: TRBV5-1
abundance: .
d_gene: .
j_gene: TRBJ1-5

CDR3nt: TGTGCCAGCAGTTCCCTAGCGGGGGGGATTGAGACCCAGTACTTC
CDR3aa: CASSSLAGGIETQYF
v_gene: TRBV28
abundance: few
d_gene: TRBD2
j_gene: TRBJ2-5

CDR3nt: TGTGCCTGGAGTGGTGGCCTAGACTCCTACAATGAGCAGTTCTTC
CDR3aa: CAWSGGLDSYNEQFF
v_gene: TRBV30
abundance: once
d_gene: .
j_gene: TRBJ2-1

CDR3nt: TGTGCCAGCAGTTACACAAGACTAGCGGGGACAGATACGCAGTATTTT
CDR3aa: CASSYTRLAGTDTQYF
v_gene: TRBV6-5
abundance: .
d_gene: TRBD2
j_gene: TRBJ2-3

CDR3nt: TGTGCCAGCAGTGAATCCAGGAACACTGAAGCTTTCTTT
CDR3aa: CASSESRNTEAFF
v_gene: TRBV6-1
abundance: .
d_gene: .
j_gene: TRBJ1-1

CDR3nt: TGCGCCAGCAGCTCAGTAGGGACAGGGGATGGAGAGACCCAGTACTTC
CDR3aa: CASSSVGTGDGETQYF
v_gene: TRBV5-1
abundance: few
d_gene: TRBD1
j_gene: TRBJ2-5

CDR3nt: TGTGCCAGTTCAGCGGGCTGGAATTCACCCCTCCACTTT
CDR3aa: CASSAGWNSPLHF
v_gene: TRBV2
abundance: .
d_gene: .
j_gene: TRBJ1-6

CDR3nt: TGTGCCAGCAGTGACAGGGGGCTGGGGGAAAAACTGTTTTTT
CDR3aa: CASSDRGLGEKLFF
v_gene: TRBV28
abundance: .
d_gene: TRBD1
j_gene: TRBJ1-4

CDR3nt: TGTGCCAGTAGTACGAACACAGGGCTCGATACAGATACGCAGTATTTT
CDR3aa: CASSTNTGLDTDTQYF
v_gene: TRBV19
abundance: .
d_gene: .
j_gene: TRBJ2-3

CDR3nt: TGTGCCAGCAGCTTAAACGGACTAGCGGACGAGCAGTACTTC
CDR3aa: CASSLNGLADEQYF
v_gene: TRBV7-3
abundance: once
d_gene: TRBD2
j_gene: TRBJ2-7

CDR3nt: TGTGCCAGCAGTTCGTTAGCGACTGAAGCTTTCTTT
CDR3aa: CASSSLATEAFF
v_gene: TRBV28
abundance: few
d_gene: .
j_gene: TRBJ1-1

CDR3nt: TGCGCCAGCAGCCAAGTAGACTCATCCTACGAGCAGTACTTC
CDR3aa: CASSQVDSSYEQYF
v_gene: TRBV4-1
abundance: .
d_gene: .
j_gene: TRBJ2-7

CDR3nt: TGTGCCAGTAGTATGTCTAGCGGGCCAGATACGCAGTATTTT
CDR3aa: CASSMSSGPDTQYF
v_gene: TRBV19
abundance: .
d_gene: TRBD2
j_gene: TRBJ2-3

CDR3nt: TGTGCCAGCAGCGAATTGGACTCATGGCAGGGCTACACCTTC
CDR3aa: CASSELDSWQGYTF
v_gene: TRBV7-8
abundance: .
d_gene: .
j_gene: TRBJ1-2

CDR3nt: TGTGCCAGCAAATCAGGATGGCAGGGGTACAATGAGCAGTTCTTC
CDR3aa: CASKSGWQGYNEQFF
v_gene: TRBV6-1
abundance: few
d_gene: .
j_gene: TRBJ2-1

CDR3nt: TGTGCCAGCAGCTTCACGCGGGGGGGCAGTCCCTATAATTCACCCCTCCACTTT
CDR3aa: CASSFTRGGSPYNSPLHF
v_gene: TRBV13
abundance: .
d_gene: .
j_gene: TRBJ1-6

CDR3nt: TGTGCCAGCAGCGAGAATACAGGGGTTAACTATGGCTACACCTTC
CDR3aa: CASSENTGVNYGYTF
v_gene: TRBV11-1
abundance: .
d_gene: TRBD1
j_gene: TRBJ1-2

CDR3nt: TGTGCCAGCAGTCCTCCGTTGTTCCGAAACACCATATATTTT
CDR3aa: CASSPPLFRNTIYF
v_gene: TRBV2
abundance: .
d_gene: .
j_gene: TRBJ1-3

CDR3nt: TGTGCCAGCAGTTCACCCAGCGGGCCGACCTACGAGCAGTACTTC
CDR3aa: CASSSPSGPTYEQYF
v_gene: TRBV27
abundance: .
d_gene: .
j_gene: TRBJ2-7

CDR3nt: TGTGCCTGGTGGGACAGCAACGTGTATGGCTACACCTTC
CDR3aa: CAWWDSNVYGYTF
v_gene: TRBV30
abundance: .
d_gene: TRBD1
j_gene: TRBJ1-2

CDR3nt: TGCGCCAGCAGCTCAGGGACAGGGGGCTACACCGGGGAGCTGTTTTTT
CDR3aa: CASSSGTGGYTGELFF
v_gene: TRBV5-1
abundance: .
d_gene: TRBD1
j_gene: TRBJ2-2

CDR3nt: TGTGCCAGCAGTGCACGGCGGACGGGGGAAACCGGGGAGCTGTTTTTT
CDR3aa: CASSARRTGETGELFF
v_gene: TRBV25-1
abundance: few
d_gene: .
j_gene: TRBJ2-2

CDR3nt: TGTGCCAGCAGCGTAGCGGCAGGGGGCCTCGAGCAGTACTTC
CDR3aa: CASSVAAGGLEQYF
v_gene: TRBV9
abundance: few
d_gene: TRBD1
j_gene: TRBJ2-7